What follows are 20 T cell receptor beta chains derived from one specimen sequenced in a study of tumor and adjacent non-tumor tissue in lung cancer. No cell sorting was done before RNA was extracted from the tissue. The library came from three nested PCR rounds adapted from ARM-PCR protocols. TCRdb redid the calling of the multiplex PCR reads with MiXCR, one entry per CDR3 protein. The sample consists of 120,000 or so distinct CDR3 sequences, around three fifths of them appearing once. The source material was lung tumor tissue. Receptor source: a man younger than 40 with non-small cell lung cancer.

This chain links TRBV6-2 or TRBV6-3 with TRBJ2-1; TRBD2 might be the D (5 bases). The CDR3 extends over 13 amino acids. Germline V gives CDR1 MNHEY, CDR2 SVGEGT. V was cut by 11 bases and J by 0 bases, with 11 bases left in between. This CDR3 is CAGTSSSYNEQFF. CDR3 in DNA: TGTGCCGGCACTAGTAGCTCCTACAATGAGCAGTTCTTC.

For this clonotype: Its ends do not fully match the called genes, so a read error is possible. The CDR3 nucleotides are TGTGCCGGCAGCCCCTACCAGGGAGGGTACGAGCAGTACTTC. Protein sequence: CAGSPYQGGYEQYF. The rearrangement uses TRBV6-6 and TRBJ2-7, with 7 positions matching TRBD2. Germline V CDR1 and CDR2: MNHNY, SVGAGI (reference sequence). CDR3 length: 14 amino acids.

As regards this clonotype: One end of the junction is discordant with germline, which a read error may explain. The chain has TRBV12-3 or TRBV12-4 and TRBJ2-1; 10 bases are shared with TRBD2. The CDR3 is 18 residues long. The CDR3 DNA sequence: TGTGCCAACAGTTTTGTAGCGGGGGGACCACCAAATTACAATGGGCAGTTCTTC. It codes for CANSFVAGGPPNYNGQFF.

Note on this clonotype: Compared with germline, one end of the junction differs, possibly owing to a read error. This chain links TRBV11-2 with TRBJ1-6; D perhaps matches TRBD1 (6 bases). This CDR3 spans 15 amino acids. Per germline, CDR1 SGHAT and CDR2 FQNNGV. The CDR3 loop reads CASSLCVGANSLLHF. CDR3 bases: TGTGCCAGCAGCTTATGTGTGGGGGCGAACTCACTCCTCCACTTT.

The genes are TRBV11-3 and TRBJ2-1; 7 bases are a match to TRBD1. Germline trimming cut 4 bases from V and 1 base from J; bases unmatched to any gene: 10. This CDR3 comprises 17 residues. Germline V gives CDR1 SGHNT, CDR2 YENEEA. CDR3 sequence (DNA): TGTGCCAGCAGCTATGGGACAGCTAATGAGTCCTACAATGAGCAGTTCTTC. Protein sequence: CASSYGTANESYNEQFF. Filled out from reference TRBV11-3 and TRBJ2-1, the complete variable domain reads EAGVVQSPRYKIIEKKQPVAFWCNPISGHNTLYWYLQNLGQGPELLIRYENEEAVDDSQLPKDRFSAERLKGVDSTLKIQPAELGDSAVYLCASSYGTANESYNEQFFGPGTRLTVL.

In the case of this clonotype: The junction and the germline gene differ at one end; a read error may be behind it. This chain joins TRBV20-1 and TRBJ1-5; D unresolved. Per germline, CDR1 DFQATT and CDR2 SNEGSKA (reference sequence). The CDR3 loop spans 14 amino acids. The CDR3 here is CNASRGSANQPQLF. The CDR3 nucleotides read TGCAATGCTAGTCGCGGGAGTGCCAATCAGCCCCAGCTTTTT.

In regard to this clonotype: Possible read error: a much larger clone is one base away. In DNA form, the CDR3 reads TGTGCCAGCAGCCTGACAGGATGGGAGCAGTACTTC. Residues: CASSLTGWEQYF. The chain uses TRBV4-2 and TRBJ2-7; maybe TRBD1 (6 bases). Trimming shortened V by 4 bases and J by 7 bases, and 11 bases separated the two germline ends. Germline CDR1 is LGHNA and CDR2 is YNFKEQ. CDR3 length equals 12 residues.

Concerning this clonotype itself: A read error may be the cause here, since a much bigger clone is one base away. This is likely a read error, given that the CDR3 carries no conserved phenylalanine or tryptophan at its end. The V and J genes are TRBV12-3 or TRBV12-4 and TRBJ1-1; TRBD1 aligns across 9 bases. There are 14 residues in the CDR3. J lost 1 base, V lost 6 bases, and 3 bases had no gene match. The CDR3: CASRKQGANTEAFL. CDR3 DNA: TGTGCCAGCAGGAAACAGGGGGCGAACACTGAAGCTTTCCTT.

This clonotype was recorded at least ten times. The chain carries TRBV6-1 and TRBJ2-5, with 10 bases aligning to TRBD2. From germline, CDR1 is MNHNS and CDR2 SASEGT. Trimming took 8 bases from V and 7 from J; bases not matched to a gene: 13. The CDR3 has 15 residues. The CDR3 spells CASLRVAGGSGTQYF. The CDR3 nucleotides are TGTGCCAGCCTTAGAGTAGCGGGGGGTTCGGGGACCCAGTACTTC.

A word on this clonotype: The germline gene is not matched at one end of the junction; a read error may be the cause. V usage is TRBV11-2 and J usage is TRBJ2-1; D remains ambiguous. The CDR3 runs to 13 residues. Germline V gene sequence: CDR1 SGHAT, CDR2 FQNNGV. The CDR3 region has the DNA TGTGCCAGCATCTTAGAAGCCGACAATGAGCAGTTCTTC. Translation gives CASILEADNEQFF.

The table lists this clonotype with a count of one. CDR3 nucleotide sequence: TGTGCCAGCAGCCAAGACAGCTTAATCTATGGCTACACCTTC. Encoded protein: CASSQDSLIYGYTF. The rearrangement joins TRBV14 to TRBJ1-2; no clear D gene. CDR3 size: 14 residues. The germline V and J ends were trimmed by 0 bases and 4 bases, with 9 bases remaining between them. The germline gives CDR1 SGHDN, CDR2 FVKESK. The whole variable domain, remainder taken from reference TRBV14 and TRBJ1-2, is EAGVTQFPSHSVIEKGQTVTLRCDPISGHDNLYWYRRVMGKEIKFLLHFVKESKQDESGMPNNRFLAERTGGTYSTLKVQPAELEDSGVYFCASSQDSLIYGYTFGSGTRLTVV.

This rearrangement joins TRBV29-1 to TRBJ2-1, with D maybe TRBD2 (6 bases). This CDR3 is built from 14 residues. Germline-derived CDR1 and CDR2 are SQVTM and ANQGSEA. The CDR3 loop is CNGSGLMAYNEQFF. CDR3 DNA sequence: TGCAACGGGTCGGGACTGATGGCCTACAATGAGCAGTTCTTC.

This clonotype was seen many times. The chain carries TRBV6-5 and TRBJ1-2, with 7 bases that match TRBD1. CDR3 length equals 14 residues. V was clipped by 5 bases and J by 7 bases; unmatched bases: 10. CDR1 is MNHEY, CDR2 SVGAGI, per germline. CDR3 amino acids: CASSALLGGGGYTF. Here the CDR3 DNA reads TGTGCCAGCAGTGCCCTCTTAGGGGGCGGTGGCTACACCTTC.

Worth noting for this clonotype: This may stem from a read error, because a much larger clone lies one nucleotide away. The final CDR3 position lacks the conserved phenylalanine or tryptophan, pointing to a likely read error. This rearrangement joins TRBV6-1 to TRBJ2-3; D is ambiguous. Per the germline V gene, CDR1 is MNHNS and CDR2 is SASEGT. The CDR3 totals 16 residues. Trimming took off 2 bases at V and 1 base at J, with 13 bases between the two ends. The CDR3 DNA follows: TGTGCCAGCAGTGAACTGGTTCTAAGGGGCACAGATACGCAGTATATT. Translated, it gives CASSELVLRGTDTQYI.

Concerning this clonotype: A read error may account for a junction end that differs from germline. This chain links TRBV24-1 with TRBJ2-5; 8 bases are shared with TRBD2. This CDR3 contains 16 residues. Looked up from germline, CDR1 is KGHDR and CDR2 is SFDVKD. CDR3 in amino acids: CATSNPSGSLSETQYF. As DNA, the CDR3 is TGCGCCACCAGTAACCCAAGCGGGAGTCTTTCGGAGACCCAGTACTTC.

Comment on this clonotype: Being one base from a much bigger clone, this may be a read error. The genes are TRBV4-1 and TRBJ2-2; weak D call: TRBD1 (6 bases). Germline loops: CDR1 MGHRA, CDR2 YSYEKL. This CDR3 region has 14 residues. CDR3 sequence: CASSQVQGTGKLFF. The DNA of the CDR3 is TGCGCCAGCAGCCAAGTACAGGGAACCGGGAAGCTGTTTTTT.

This clonotype was seen just once. Compared with germline, one end of the junction differs, possibly owing to a read error. The chain recombines TRBV5-8 with TRBJ1-2; no firm D call. This CDR3 is built from 12 residues. Germline CDR1 reads SGHTS; CDR2 reads YDEGEE. The CDR3 region is CASNLGSYSYTF. CDR3 DNA sequence: TGTGCCAGCAACTTAGGGAGCTATAGCTACACCTTC.

The rearrangement uses TRBV19 and TRBJ1-5, with TRBD1 as a possible D gene (5 bases). The CDR3 covers 16 residues. The V and J ends lost 6 bases and 0 bases respectively, with 15 bases between them. The germline V gene encodes CDR1 LNHDA and CDR2 SQIVND (reference sequence). The CDR3 here is CASSEKGPYSNQPQHF. Written as DNA, the CDR3 is TGTGCCAGTAGCGAAAAGGGGCCATATAGCAATCAGCCCCAGCATTTT.

About this clonotype: An end of the junction does not agree with germline; a read error may underlie this. In nucleotides, the CDR3 is TGTGCCAGCAGTCGACTAGCCAGCACCGGGGAGTTGTTTTTT. Residues: CASSRLASTGELFF. V usage is TRBV6-2 or TRBV6-3 and J usage is TRBJ2-2, with 7 bases that match TRBD2. The germline V gene has CDR1 MNHEY and CDR2 SVGEGT. The CDR3 is 14 residues long.

On this clonotype: This clone may be a read error of a much larger clone one base away. This chain uses TRBV4-2 with TRBJ2-6; D may be TRBD1 (5 bases). Per germline, CDR1 LGHNA and CDR2 YNFKEQ. The CDR3 contains 16 residues. This chain's CDR3 is CASSQGVLPGADVLTF. The CDR3 DNA sequence: TGTGCCAGCAGCCAAGGTGTGCTCCCTGGGGCCGACGTCCTGACTTTC.